The rows below give T cell receptor beta chains drawn from one sample of a study of CD8+CD57+ T cells in acquired aplastic anemia. MiXCR, run by TCRdb on the reads, gives a single entry per CDR3 protein. Of 300,000 or so distinct CDR3 sequences in the sample, 45% to 65% are singletons; the top ten hold 8%. Sequenced: sorted CD4+, CD8+, or CD8+CD57+ T cells (not recorded which) from PBMCs. The receptors originated from a human donor with severe aplastic anemia or a healthy control (not recorded which). Each CDR3 is given with its conserved first and last residue. A D gene is named only where the DNA matches it firmly. Size values are once, few and many counts, or a class for expanded clones, and some rows have none.

NA,TRBD1,TRBJ2-2,TRBV24-1,TGTGCCACCGGATGGGCAGGGGGTCAGGGAACCGGGGAGCTGTTTTTT,CATGWAGGQGTGELFF
many,NA,TRBJ1-1,TRBV7-9,TGTGCCAGCCGGGACCAGCAGAACACTGAAGCTTTCTTT,CASRDQQNTEAFF
few,NA,TRBJ2-3,TRBV20-1,TGCAGTGCCCCTCAATCCGGGGGGCCCAGCACAGATACGCAGTATTTT,CSAPQSGGPSTDTQYF
once,NA,TRBJ2-3,TRBV15,TGTGCCACCAGCAGAGATCGAGGGTTATTCACAGATACGCAGTATTTT,CATSRDRGLFTDTQYF
NA,TRBD2,TRBJ2-1,TRBV12-3/TRBV12-4,TGTGCCAGCAGTTTAGTCCTAGCGGGGATACCCTACAATGAGCAGTTCTTC,CASSLVLAGIPYNEQFF
NA,TRBD2,TRBJ2-7,TRBV7-3,TGTGCCAGCAGCAAAACTAGCGGGAGCGACGAGCAGTACTTC,CASSKTSGSDEQYF
NA,NA,TRBJ2-5,TRBV19,TGTGCCAGTAGTAAGGGCCAGGTGAACGGGGAGACCCAGTACTTC,CASSKGQVNGETQYF
few,NA,TRBJ1-2,TRBV20-1,TGCAGTGCTAGAGGGGTAGGCTATGGCTACACCTTC,CSARGVGYGYTF
NA,TRBD1,TRBJ1-1,TRBV2,TGTGCCCAAAAGGAGGTAGGACAGGGCGACACTGAAGCTTTCTTT,CAQKEVGQGDTEAFF
NA,NA,TRBJ2-5,TRBV10-3,TGTGCCATCAGTGAGACAGCAGGGGAGACCCAGTACTTC,CAISETAGETQYF
once,TRBD2,TRBJ2-3,TRBV12-3/TRBV12-4,TGTGCCAGCAGGCTCAGCGGGGGGGAGGATACGCAGTATTTT,CASRLSGGEDTQYF
few,NA,TRBJ2-1,TRBV24-1,TGTGCCACCAGTGCCGGCCGGGGGGCGGCGTACAATGAGCAGTTCTTC,CATSAGRGAAYNEQFF
NA,NA,TRBJ1-2,TRBV20-1,TGCAGTGCGGGGGGGGGGGGGGCTGGCTACACCTTC,CSAGGGGAGYTF
many,TRBD2,TRBJ2-7,TRBV6-5,TGTGCCAGCAGTTACTCGCTAGCGGGGTACGAGCAGTACTTC,CASSYSLAGYEQYF
NA,NA,TRBJ1-6,TRBV7-8,TGTGCCAGCAGCTCCGTGGGAGTATGGGGTGGACCCCTCCACTTT,CASSSVGVWGGPLHF
NA,TRBD2,TRBJ2-1,TRBV2,TGTGCCAGCATTTATAGCGGGGCCTCCTACAATGAGCAGTTCTTC,CASIYSGASYNEQFF
many,TRBD2,TRBJ2-3,TRBV19,TGTGCCAGTAGTATTACTAGCGGCTGGACCACAGATACGCAGTATTTT,CASSITSGWTTDTQYF
NA,NA,TRBJ1-3,TRBV6-5,TGTGCCAGCAGGCGGGGGGGAAACACCATATATTTT,CASRRGGNTIYF
NA,TRBD1,TRBJ2-7,TRBV7-8,TGTGCCAGCAGCTGGGGACAGAGATCCTACGAGCAGTACTTC,CASSWGQRSYEQYF
many,NA,TRBJ2-7,TRBV15,TGTGCCACCAGCACCCAAGTATTGGCAGTGATGTACTTC,CATSTQVLAVMYF
many,TRBD1,TRBJ2-7,TRBV20-1,TGCAGTGGGGATACAGGGGGCTCCTACGAGCAGTACTTC,CSGDTGGSYEQYF
NA,NA,TRBJ2-5,TRBV7-9,TGTGCCACTCAACAGGTGGGGTACCAAGAGACCCAGTACTTC,CATQQVGYQETQYF
NA,NA,TRBJ2-5,TRBV7-7,TGTGCCAGCAGCTCCCAGGGTTTGCAAGAGACCCAGTACTTC,CASSSQGLQETQYF
NA,NA,TRBJ1-5,TRBV12-3/TRBV12-4,TGTGCCAGCAGTACCGGGAAAATTCAGCCCCAGCATTTT,CASSTGKIQPQHF
NA,TRBD2,TRBJ2-7,TRBV24-1,TGTGCCACCAGTGACCTGACTAGCGCGAGCGGCCAGTACTTC,CATSDLTSASGQYF
once,TRBD1,TRBJ1-5,TRBV20-1,TGCAGTGCCAAGGACAGGTTTGCCAATCAGCCCCAGCATTTT,CSAKDRFANQPQHF
many,NA,TRBJ2-2,TRBV20-1,TGCAGTGCTGGGCTGTTGGCCGGGAACACCGGGGAGCTGTTTTTT,CSAGLLAGNTGELFF
NA,NA,TRBJ2-2,TRBV7-2,TGTGCCAGCAGAGCGGGTCTGAACACCGGGGAGCTGTTTTTT,CASRAGLNTGELFF